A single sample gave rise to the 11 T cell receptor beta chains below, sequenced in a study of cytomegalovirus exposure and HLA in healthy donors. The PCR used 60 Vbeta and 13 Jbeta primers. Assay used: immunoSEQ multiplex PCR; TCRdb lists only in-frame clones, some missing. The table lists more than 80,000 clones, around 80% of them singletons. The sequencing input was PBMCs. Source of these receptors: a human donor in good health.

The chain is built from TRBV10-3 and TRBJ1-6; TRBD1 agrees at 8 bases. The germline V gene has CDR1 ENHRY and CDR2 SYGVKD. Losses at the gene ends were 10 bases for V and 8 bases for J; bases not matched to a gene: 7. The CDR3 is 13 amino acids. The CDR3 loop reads CARRDRWDSPLHF. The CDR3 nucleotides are TGTGCCAGAAGGGACAGGTGGGATTCACCCCTCCACTTT.

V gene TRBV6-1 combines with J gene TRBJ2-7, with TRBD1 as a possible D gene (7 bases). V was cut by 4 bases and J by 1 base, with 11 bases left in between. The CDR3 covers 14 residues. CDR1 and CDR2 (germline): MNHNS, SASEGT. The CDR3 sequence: CASSAAGQSYEQYF. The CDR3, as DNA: TGTGCCAGCAGTGCCGCGGGACAGTCCTACGAGCAGTACTTC.

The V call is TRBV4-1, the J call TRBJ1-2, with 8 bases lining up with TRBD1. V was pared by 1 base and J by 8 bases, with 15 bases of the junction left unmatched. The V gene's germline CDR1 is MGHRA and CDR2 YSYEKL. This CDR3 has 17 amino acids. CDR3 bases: TGCGCCAGCAGCCAAGGGGGGGGGACAGGCCCCCGGTTGGGCTACACCTTC. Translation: CASSQGGGTGPRLGYTF.

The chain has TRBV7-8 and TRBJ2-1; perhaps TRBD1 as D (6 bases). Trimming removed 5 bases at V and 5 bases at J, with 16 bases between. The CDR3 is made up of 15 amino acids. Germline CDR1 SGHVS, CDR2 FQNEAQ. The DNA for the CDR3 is TGTGCCAGCAGCCTTCGGGACAACAAGAACAATGAGCAGTTCTTC. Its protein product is CASSLRDNKNNEQFF.

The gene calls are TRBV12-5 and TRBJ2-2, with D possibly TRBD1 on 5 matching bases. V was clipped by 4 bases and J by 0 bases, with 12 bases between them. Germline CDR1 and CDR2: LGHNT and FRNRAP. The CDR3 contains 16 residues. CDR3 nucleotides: TGTGCTAGTGGTTGGTCCGTAGGGGCGAACACCGGGGAGCTGTTTTTT. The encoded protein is CASGWSVGANTGELFF. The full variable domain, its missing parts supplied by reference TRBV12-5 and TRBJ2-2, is DARVTQTPRHKVTEMGQEVTMRCQPILGHNTVFWYRQTMMQGLELLAYFRNRAPLDDSGMPKDRFSAEMPDATLATLKIQPSEPRDSAVYFCASGWSVGANTGELFFGEGSRLTVL.

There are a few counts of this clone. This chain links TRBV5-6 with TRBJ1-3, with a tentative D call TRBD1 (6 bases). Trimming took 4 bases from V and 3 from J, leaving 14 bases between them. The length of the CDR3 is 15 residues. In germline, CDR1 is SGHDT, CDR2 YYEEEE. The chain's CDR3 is CASSNTGLFGNTIYF. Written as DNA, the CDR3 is TGTGCCAGCAGCAACACAGGGCTTTTTGGAAACACCATATATTTT.

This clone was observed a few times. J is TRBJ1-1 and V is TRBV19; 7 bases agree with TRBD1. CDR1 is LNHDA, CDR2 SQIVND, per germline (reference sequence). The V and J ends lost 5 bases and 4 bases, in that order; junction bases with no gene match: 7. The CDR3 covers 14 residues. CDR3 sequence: CASSETTGTTEAFF. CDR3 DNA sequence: TGTGCCAGTAGTGAGACGACAGGGACCACTGAAGCTTTCTTT.

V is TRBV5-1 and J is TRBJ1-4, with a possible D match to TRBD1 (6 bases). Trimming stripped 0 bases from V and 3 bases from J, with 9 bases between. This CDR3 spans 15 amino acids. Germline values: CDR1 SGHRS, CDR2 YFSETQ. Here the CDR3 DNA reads TGCGCCAGCAGCTTGGCGACAGGTCCTAATGAAAAACTGTTTTTT. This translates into CASSLATGPNEKLFF.

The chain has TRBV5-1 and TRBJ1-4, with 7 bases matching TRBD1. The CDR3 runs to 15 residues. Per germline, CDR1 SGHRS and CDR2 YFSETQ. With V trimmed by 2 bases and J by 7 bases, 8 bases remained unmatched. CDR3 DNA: TGCGCCAGCAGCTTTACAGGGGCCGGGGGTGAAAAACTGTTTTTT. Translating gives CASSFTGAGGEKLFF.

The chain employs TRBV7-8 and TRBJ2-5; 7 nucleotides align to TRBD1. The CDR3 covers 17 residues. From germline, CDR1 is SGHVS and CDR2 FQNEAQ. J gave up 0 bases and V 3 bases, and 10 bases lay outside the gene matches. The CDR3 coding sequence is TGTGCCAGCAGCTTGGGGGACAGACGGGCGTACCAAGAGACCCAGTACTTC. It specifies CASSLGDRRAYQETQYF.

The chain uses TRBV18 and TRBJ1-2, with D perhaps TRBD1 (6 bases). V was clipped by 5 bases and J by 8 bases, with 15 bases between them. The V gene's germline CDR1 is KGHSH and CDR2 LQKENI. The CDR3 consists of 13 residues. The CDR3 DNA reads TGTGCCAGCTCAGACACAGGGTTCTTCGGCTACACCTTC. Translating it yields CASSDTGFFGYTF.